Listed below are T cell receptor beta chains from one sample, sequenced in a study of OX40 agonist ivuxolimab in advanced cancers. Some clones are missing from TCRdb's copy, which holds only in-frame ones; the method was immunoSEQ multiplex PCR. The sample has around 35,000 clones; 70% to 85% are singletons. The specimen was CD4+ or CD8+ T cells sorted from blood, collected in a trial of the OX40 agonist ivuxolimab. The receptors here all came from an adult with an advanced solid tumor such as melanoma, head and neck, liver or kidney cancer. Each CDR3 is given with its conserved first and last residue. Fields, in order: clone size, D gene, V gene, J gene, CDR3 DNA, CDR3 protein. The D gene is left open where the match is weak. For some rows the clone size is stated as once, few or many, or as a class when expanded; others skip it.

>-|-|TRBV5-6|TRBJ2-7
TGTGCCAGCAGCTTGGTGGCTAGCTACTCCTACGAGCAGTACTTC
CASSLVASYSYEQYF
>-|-|TRBV6-5|TRBJ1-6
TGTGCCAGCAGTTACCAGGCCGGGAATTCACCCCTCCACTTT
CASSYQAGNSPLHF
>-|-|TRBV19|TRBJ2-5
TGTGCCAGTAGTAGACGGACATCTCAAGAGACCCAGTACTTC
CASSRRTSQETQYF
>-|-|TRBV7-2|TRBJ1-2
TGTGCCAGCAGCTTCGCGGGTAGCTATGGCTACACCTTC
CASSFAGSYGYTF
>-|TRBD2|TRBV12-5|TRBJ2-3
TGTGCTAGTGGTTTTGGAAGCGGGGTAGGAGATACGCAGTATTTT
CASGFGSGVGDTQYF
>-|-|TRBV30|TRBJ1-5
TGTGCCTGGAGTGGAGGGCAGGGAGTGCAGCCCCAGCATTTT
CAWSGGQGVQPQHF
>-|-|TRBV6-1|TRBJ2-7
TGTGCCAGCAGTGAAGGGTTATCAAGCTCCTACGAGCAGTACTTC
CASSEGLSSSYEQYF
>-|TRBD1|TRBV10-2|TRBJ2-3
TGCGCCAGCAGTGGACAGGGACCCCCAGATACGCAGTATTTT
CASSGQGPPDTQYF
>-|TRBD1|TRBV6-4|TRBJ1-5
TGTGCCAGCAGTGACTCAGGGGGCGGGTTCGATCAGCCCCAGCATTTT
CASSDSGGGFDQPQHF
>-|-|TRBV11-1|TRBJ1-1
TGTGCCAGCAGCCTTCATGCCCTCTCAATATCGAACACTGAAGCTTTCTTT
CASSLHALSISNTEAFF
>-|-|TRBV7-6|TRBJ2-5
TGTGCCAGCAGCTTAAAGCTTCGAGACGAAGAGACCCAGTACTTC
CASSLKLRDEETQYF
>-|-|TRBV5-4|TRBJ1-6
TGTGCCAGCAGCGCACCGAACCGGGACACCAATTCACCCCTCCACTTT
CASSAPNRDTNSPLHF
>few|TRBD1|TRBV28|TRBJ1-5
TGTGCCAGCAGTAAACCCGGGACAGGGGTCAATCAGCCCCAGCATTTT
CASSKPGTGVNQPQHF
>-|-|TRBV6-5|TRBJ1-2
TGTGCCAGCAGTTACTCGAGTTCCCCCTTCTATGGCTACACCTTC
CASSYSSSPFYGYTF
>-|-|TRBV29-1|TRBJ2-7
TGCAGCGTTGGGTCCTACGAGCAGTACTTC
CSVGSYEQYF
>-|TRBD2|TRBV4-2|TRBJ2-2
TGTGCCAGCAGCCCTTCTTTAGCGGGGGGGGACACCGGGGAGCTGTTTTTT
CASSPSLAGGDTGELFF
>-|-|TRBV5-1|TRBJ2-1
TGCGCCAGCAGCTCGGCCGGTAGCTCCTACAATGAGCAGTTCTTC
CASSSAGSSYNEQFF
>-|-|TRBV2|TRBJ2-5
TGTGCCAGCAGTGTATCCAGGGCACTACAAGAGACCCAGTACTTC
CASSVSRALQETQYF
>-|-|TRBV7-9|TRBJ2-4
TGTGCCAGCAGCTTAGTACCAGGGAAAAACATTCAGTACTTC
CASSLVPGKNIQYF
>-|-|TRBV5-6|TRBJ1-2
TGTGCCACCCATCCCCGTCGGAACTATGGCTACACCTTC
CATHPRRNYGYTF
>-|-|TRBV19|TRBJ2-7
TGTGCCAGTAGTCAGGGCATCTACGAGCAGTACTTC
CASSQGIYEQYF
>-|-|TRBV9|TRBJ1-1
TGTGCCAGCAGCGCTCAGGGGTGGGGTGAAGCTTTCTTT
CASSAQGWGEAFF
>-|TRBD2|TRBV27|TRBJ2-3
TGTGCCAGCAGTATCCTACTAGCGGGGGGGCCGGGTACGCAGTATTTT
CASSILLAGGPGTQYF
>-|-|TRBV6-1|TRBJ1-5
TGTGCCAGCAGTGAAGTCAGGCGGGGAGGTCAGCCCCAGCATTTT
CASSEVRRGGQPQHF
>-|TRBD2|TRBV11-2|TRBJ2-5
TGTGCCAGCAGCACCGATAGCGGGGGGGCCTTAGTGCAGTACTTC
CASSTDSGGALVQYF
>-|TRBD1|TRBV5-6|TRBJ1-2
TGTGCCAGCAGCTTGGCCAATTGGGGACAGGGTCCCAGCGGCTACACCTTC
CASSLANWGQGPSGYTF
>-|-|TRBV2|TRBJ1-4
TGTGCCAGCAGTGATGGGAGGGTCAATGAAAAACTGTTTTTT
CASSDGRVNEKLFF
>-|TRBD2|TRBV30|TRBJ2-3
TGTGCCTGGAGTGGAGCCCCCAGGACTAGCGGGGTCACAGATACGCAGTATTTT
CAWSGAPRTSGVTDTQYF
>-|TRBD1|TRBV6-6|TRBJ1-2
TGTGCCAGCAGTACAGGGGGCGCGGGCTACACCTTC
CASSTGGAGYTF
>-|-|TRBV16|TRBJ1-2
TGTGCCAGCAGCCAATTTTTGCAAGGGTTAGTCCGGGATGGCTACACCTTC
CASSQFLQGLVRDGYTF
>-|-|TRBV9|TRBJ2-1
TGTGCCAGCAGCGTAGCGGGGGTCTCCTACAATGAGCAGTTCTTC
CASSVAGVSYNEQFF
>-|-|TRBV7-6|TRBJ1-2
TGTGCCAGCAGCACAGGACAGCTTAACTATGGCTACACCTTC
CASSTGQLNYGYTF